The present T cell receptor (beta chain) was sequenced within a study of CD8+CD57+ T cells in acquired aplastic anemia. This clonotype was observed a single time. No antigen is known for it. Only patients with CD8+CD57+ cell expansion on flow cytometry were chosen for sequencing. Study results and caveats: A lower diversity was found for CD8+CD57+ cells than for total CD4+ and CD8+ pools in patients. Both patients and controls carried the same twenty-nine CD8+ CDR3 sequences.

From germline, CDR1 is MNHNS and CDR2 SASEGT. The length of the CDR3 is 15 residues. V was clipped by 1 base and J by 3 bases, with 13 bases between them. CDR3 and TCR beta VDJ profiling relied on a genomic DNA template. TCRdb processed the reads anew with MiXCR; each CDR3 protein has one entry. The profile shows about 20,000 distinct CDR3 sequences, approximately 39% of them singletons. Sequenced sample: CD8+CD57+ T cells sorted from PBMCs. Subset defined: bead-enriched CD8+CD57+ effector memory T cells from SAA patients. This clonotype was sampled from a human donor with aplastic anemia. The chain uses TRBV6-1 and TRBJ2-7; a possible D gene is TRBD2 (6 bases). This CDR3 reads CASSEVGGVGYEQYF. CDR3 bases: TGTGCCAGCAGTGAAGTCGGGGGAGTAGGCTACGAGCAGTACTTC.